This passage covers 8 T cell receptor beta chains from one sample sequenced in a study of persistence of HIV-infected CD4 T cells. Cells were stimulated nonspecifically with anti-CD3/anti-CD28 magnetic beads. Sorting selected CD4+ T cells upregulating both CD40 ligand and CD69. Sequencing used immunoSEQ version 4 in survey mode. The table came from immunoSEQ multiplex PCR; TCRdb's copy has only in-frame clones and leaves some out. The sample contains around 45,000 clones, roughly 90% of which appear only once. Antigens for these TCRs are unknown. The sample here was CD4+ T cells sorted from PBMCs after 18-hour stimulation, taken from a patient who received antiretroviral therapy. The receptors derive from an adult man with HIV who was CMV-seropositive.

V is TRBV5-1 and J is TRBJ2-7; 8 bases line up with TRBD1. Germline loops: CDR1 SGHRS, CDR2 YFSETQ. With 3 bases clipped from V and 7 bases from J, the junction kept 6 bases outside the gene matches. CDR3 size: 13 residues. The CDR3 loop is CASSSPTGVEQYF. The DNA of the CDR3 is TGCGCCAGCAGCTCCCCGACAGGGGTTGAGCAGTACTTC.

The rearrangement uses TRBV27 and TRBJ2-2; 9 bases agree with TRBD1. The length of the CDR3 is 17 residues. The V gene's germline CDR1 is MNHEY and CDR2 SMNVEV (reference sequence). Losses at the gene ends were 5 bases for V and 5 bases for J; bases not matched to a gene: 12. The CDR3 sequence is CASSLRGTGFLTGELFF. CDR3 bases: TGTGCCAGCAGTCTCAGAGGGACAGGGTTTTTAACCGGGGAGCTGTTTTTT.

This CDR3 is CASSQPWGVEPQHF. In nucleotides, the CDR3 is TGCGCCAGCAGCCAACCGTGGGGGGTAGAGCCCCAGCATTTT. The genes are TRBV4-1 and TRBJ1-5; D may be TRBD1 (5 bases). The CDR3 spans 14 residues. From germline, CDR1 is MGHRA and CDR2 YSYEKL. The V end lost 2 bases, the J end lost 8 bases, and 13 bases lay between the germline ends.

The CDR3 sequence is CASSLGAGTTYEQYF. CDR3 sequence (DNA): TGTGCCAGCAGCTTAGGGGCGGGGACTACCTACGAGCAGTACTTC. The chain carries TRBV7-2 and TRBJ2-7; 7 bases align to TRBD2. Losses at the gene ends were 1 base for V and 2 bases for J; bases not matched to a gene: 5. Germline V gene lookup returns CDR1 SGHTA and CDR2 FQGNSA. This CDR3 has 15 residues.

This clone was picked up one time. CDR3 nucleotide sequence: TGTGCCAGCAGCTTGCAGGGGACAGCCTTAGATACGCAGTATTTT. Protein product: CASSLQGTALDTQYF. The rearrangement links TRBV5-4 to TRBJ2-3, with 7 bases matching TRBD1. Trimming took 1 base from V and 5 from J; bases not matched to a gene: 7. The germline V gene encodes CDR1 SGHNT and CDR2 YYREEE (reference sequence). There are 15 residues in the CDR3.

The V and J genes are TRBV6-5 and TRBJ2-1; D uncertain. CDR3 length: 14 amino acids. The V gene lost 1 base and the J gene lost 9 bases, with 13 bases spanning the gap. Germline-derived CDR1 and CDR2 are MNHEY and SVGAGI. CDR3 region: CASSYYPTRAEQFF. CDR3 DNA: TGTGCCAGCAGTTACTACCCCACAAGGGCTGAGCAGTTCTTC.

V and J are TRBV5-1 and TRBJ2-2; no clear D. The CDR3 sequence is 15 residues long. Trimming shortened V by 0 bases and J by 2 bases, and 8 bases separated the two germline ends. Germline loops: CDR1 SGHRS, CDR2 YFSETQ. The CDR3, as DNA: TGCGCCAGCAGCTTGGGGGAACATAACACCGGGGAGCTGTTTTTT. It is translated as CASSLGEHNTGELFF.

The V gene is TRBV30, the J gene TRBJ2-3; D is perhaps TRBD2 (7 bases). The CDR3 runs to 16 residues. The germline CDR1 and CDR2 sequences are GTSNPN and SVGIG (reference sequence). V was trimmed by 1 base and J by 4 bases, leaving 18 bases between them. Here the CDR3 reads CAWSAGGPGFSDTQYF. Written as DNA, the CDR3 is TGTGCCTGGAGTGCCGGGGGGCCTGGGTTCTCAGATACGCAGTATTTT.